Listed below are T cell receptor beta chains from one sample, sequenced in a study of shared clonotypes between healthy human individuals. Clones were sequenced by immunoSEQ multiplex PCR, and TCRdb holds only the in-frame ones, with some missing. There are some 2,100,000 clones in the sample; about 92% occur only once, and 1.5% to 2% lies in the top ten. Sequenced material: naive CD8+ T cells from PBMCs. The receptors shown here come from a young man in good health. Some clones in this sample may be carry-over from other donors' samples. Each CDR3 is given with its conserved first and last residue. D genes are given only for firm matches. Expanded clones are given a class, and other clones once, few, many or no size at all.

abundance: .
j_gene: TRBJ2-1
len: 12
d_gene: .
v_gene: TRBV7-2
CDR3nt: TGTGCCAGCAGCCCCCGGCTACGTGAGCAGTTCTTC
CDR3aa: CASSPRLREQFF

abundance: .
j_gene: TRBJ2-1
len: 15
d_gene: .
v_gene: TRBV19
CDR3nt: TGTGCCAGTGAACCCCGGGACGTCCGGGACGGGGAGCAGTTCTTC
CDR3aa: CASEPRDVRDGEQFF

abundance: .
j_gene: TRBJ2-5
len: 14
d_gene: .
v_gene: TRBV5-1
CDR3nt: TGCGCCAGCAGCCTAAGGGGCAGCCAAGAGACCCAGTACTTC
CDR3aa: CASSLRGSQETQYF

abundance: .
j_gene: TRBJ1-1
len: 14
d_gene: TRBD1
v_gene: TRBV7-3
CDR3nt: TGTGCCAGCAGCTTAGGACAGGGGGGTGCTGAAGCTTTCTTT
CDR3aa: CASSLGQGGAEAFF

abundance: .
j_gene: TRBJ2-7
len: 12
d_gene: TRBD1
v_gene: TRBV6-1
CDR3nt: TGTGCCAGCCCGACAGGGGTCCACGAGCAGTACTTC
CDR3aa: CASPTGVHEQYF

abundance: few
j_gene: TRBJ1-1
len: 14
d_gene: TRBD1
v_gene: TRBV29-1
CDR3nt: TGCAGCGTTGACCGACAGGGCGTAAAAACTGAAGCTTTCTTT
CDR3aa: CSVDRQGVKTEAFF

abundance: .
j_gene: TRBJ2-1
len: 21
d_gene: TRBD2
v_gene: TRBV2
CDR3nt: TGTGCCAGCAGTGAACTTTCGGGGAGACTAGCGGGCCGTGGGACCTACAATGAGCAGTTCTTC
CDR3aa: CASSELSGRLAGRGTYNEQFF

abundance: .
j_gene: TRBJ1-5
len: 18
d_gene: .
v_gene: TRBV19
CDR3nt: TGTGCCAGTAGCCCATCGGCAGGGAAGTGGCATAGCAATCAGCCCCAGCATTTT
CDR3aa: CASSPSAGKWHSNQPQHF

abundance: once
j_gene: TRBJ2-7
len: 14
d_gene: TRBD1
v_gene: TRBV28
CDR3nt: TGTGCCAGCAGTTCGGGACAGGGTAGCGACGAGCAGTACTTC
CDR3aa: CASSSGQGSDEQYF

abundance: .
j_gene: TRBJ1-4
len: 18
d_gene: .
v_gene: TRBV28
CDR3nt: TGTGCCAGCAGTTTTAAACGGATGAAGGGGGCAACTAATGAAAAACTGTTTTTT
CDR3aa: CASSFKRMKGATNEKLFF

abundance: .
j_gene: TRBJ2-2
len: 17
d_gene: TRBD2
v_gene: TRBV4-1
CDR3nt: TGCGCCAGCAGCCCCCCCCTAGCGGGATCGAACACCGGGGAGCTGTTTTTT
CDR3aa: CASSPPLAGSNTGELFF

abundance: once
j_gene: TRBJ2-7
len: 14
d_gene: .
v_gene: TRBV19
CDR3nt: TGTGCCAGTAGTATATTTGGCAGCTCCTACGAGCAGTACTTC
CDR3aa: CASSIFGSSYEQYF

abundance: .
j_gene: TRBJ2-3
len: 15
d_gene: .
v_gene: TRBV29-1
CDR3nt: TGCAGCGTTGAAGGCGGAACAGTGTTTTCGGGTACGCAGTATTTT
CDR3aa: CSVEGGTVFSGTQYF

abundance: .
j_gene: TRBJ2-2
len: 17
d_gene: .
v_gene: TRBV19
CDR3nt: TGTGCCAGTAGTACCCACCCGACCGGGCCCTACACCGGGGAGCTGTTTTTT
CDR3aa: CASSTHPTGPYTGELFF

abundance: .
j_gene: TRBJ1-1
len: 12
d_gene: TRBD1
v_gene: TRBV5-1
CDR3nt: TGCGCCAGCAGCCCGGACAGGGGGCTGACTTTCTTT
CDR3aa: CASSPDRGLTFF

abundance: .
j_gene: TRBJ1-1
len: 16
d_gene: .
v_gene: TRBV5-1
CDR3nt: TGCGCCAGCAGCTCGGGTGGGGTGTTCGGGAACACTGAAGCTTTCTTT
CDR3aa: CASSSGGVFGNTEAFF

abundance: once
j_gene: TRBJ2-7
len: 12
d_gene: .
v_gene: TRBV27
CDR3nt: TGTGCCAGCGGCCGGCGGTACTACGAGCAGTACTTC
CDR3aa: CASGRRYYEQYF

abundance: .
j_gene: TRBJ2-2
len: 16
d_gene: .
v_gene: TRBV5-6
CDR3nt: TGTGCCAGCAGCCCGGGTTTAGGGATGAACACCGGGGAGCTGTTTTTT
CDR3aa: CASSPGLGMNTGELFF

abundance: .
j_gene: TRBJ1-5
len: 12
d_gene: .
v_gene: TRBV5-1
CDR3nt: TGCGCCAGCAGCCCTAGGAATCAGCCCCAGCATTTT
CDR3aa: CASSPRNQPQHF

abundance: .
j_gene: TRBJ1-5
len: 15
d_gene: TRBD1
v_gene: TRBV6-5
CDR3nt: TGTGCCAGCAGTTACCACAGGGGGCTCTCCCAGCCCCAGCATTTT
CDR3aa: CASSYHRGLSQPQHF

abundance: .
j_gene: TRBJ2-2
len: 15
d_gene: .
v_gene: TRBV27
CDR3nt: TGTGCCAGCAGTTTATCGCCCCTCAATAACGGGGAGCTGTTTTTT
CDR3aa: CASSLSPLNNGELFF

abundance: .
j_gene: TRBJ2-5
len: 15
d_gene: .
v_gene: TRBV27
CDR3nt: TGTGCCAGCAGTCCCTGGACTGCGATGTGGGAGACCCAGTACTTC
CDR3aa: CASSPWTAMWETQYF

abundance: .
j_gene: TRBJ1-1
len: 12
d_gene: .
v_gene: TRBV15
CDR3nt: TGTGCCACCAGCAGAGATTTGGCTGAAGCTTTCTTT
CDR3aa: CATSRDLAEAFF

abundance: .
j_gene: TRBJ2-7
len: 12
d_gene: TRBD1
v_gene: TRBV29-1
CDR3nt: TGCAGCGTGAAGGACAGGGTGAACGAGCAGTACTTC
CDR3aa: CSVKDRVNEQYF

abundance: .
j_gene: TRBJ1-4
len: 16
d_gene: .
v_gene: TRBV19
CDR3nt: TGTGCCAGTAGTATAGATGACCTTGGGGCCTTCGAAAAACTGTTTTTT
CDR3aa: CASSIDDLGAFEKLFF

abundance: .
j_gene: TRBJ2-7
len: 17
d_gene: .
v_gene: TRBV11-2
CDR3nt: TGTGCCAGCAGCTTATTCCCCACTGCAGCAAGCTCCTACGAGCAGTACTTC
CDR3aa: CASSLFPTAASSYEQYF

abundance: once
j_gene: TRBJ2-7
len: 13
d_gene: .
v_gene: TRBV27
CDR3nt: TGTGCCAGCAGTTGGGGCCTGACCTACGAGCAGTACTTC
CDR3aa: CASSWGLTYEQYF

abundance: .
j_gene: TRBJ2-1
len: 15
d_gene: .
v_gene: TRBV5-1
CDR3nt: TGCGCCAGCAGCTTGGAGCGAGCGGACTACAATGAGCAGTTCTTC
CDR3aa: CASSLERADYNEQFF